The T cell receptor beta chain under discussion was sequenced for a study of T cell responses to AZD1222 COVID-19 vaccine. The V gene end was trimmed by 6 bases and the J gene end by 2 bases; junction bases not matched to a gene: 9. The CDR3 covers 15 residues. Germline V gene lookup returns CDR1 MNHEY and CDR2 SMNVEV (reference sequence). The repertoire was sequenced with immunoSEQ multiplex PCR; TCRdb's copy has only in-frame clones and lacks some. The sample has roughly 200,000 clones, about 89% seen once; the top ten hold around 3%. Sequencing used peripheral blood, obtained 28 days after the second AZD1222 dose. V is TRBV27 and J is TRBJ2-7, with 8 bases aligning to TRBD2. This TCR derives from an adult who received the AZD1222 COVID-19 vaccine. This CDR3 reads CASRWRLAGAYEQYF. CDR3 DNA: TGTGCCAGCAGGTGGCGGCTAGCGGGCGCCTACGAGCAGTACTTC.